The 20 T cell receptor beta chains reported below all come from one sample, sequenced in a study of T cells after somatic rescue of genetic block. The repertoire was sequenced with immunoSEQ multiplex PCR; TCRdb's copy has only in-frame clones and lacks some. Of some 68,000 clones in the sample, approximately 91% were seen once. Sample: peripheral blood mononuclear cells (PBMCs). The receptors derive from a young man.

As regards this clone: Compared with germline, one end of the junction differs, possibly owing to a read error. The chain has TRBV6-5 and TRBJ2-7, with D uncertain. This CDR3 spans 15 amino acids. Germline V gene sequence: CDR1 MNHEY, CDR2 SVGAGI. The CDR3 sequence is CASSYFDRLSHEQYF. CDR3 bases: TGTGCCAGCAGTTATTTTGACCGTCTCTCCCACGAGCAGTACTTC.

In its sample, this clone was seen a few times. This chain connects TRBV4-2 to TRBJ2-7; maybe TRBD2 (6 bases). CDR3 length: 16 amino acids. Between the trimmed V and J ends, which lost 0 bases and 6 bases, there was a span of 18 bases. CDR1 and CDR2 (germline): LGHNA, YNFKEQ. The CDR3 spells CASSQDQAGRGLEQYF. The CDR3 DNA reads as TGTGCCAGCAGCCAAGATCAGGCCGGGAGAGGGCTCGAGCAGTACTTC.

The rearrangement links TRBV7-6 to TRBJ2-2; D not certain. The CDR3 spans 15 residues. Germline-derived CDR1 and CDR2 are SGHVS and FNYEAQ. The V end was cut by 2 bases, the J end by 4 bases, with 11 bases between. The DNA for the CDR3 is TGTGCCAGCAGCTTAAGTCGGGCGACCACCGGGGAGCTGTTTTTT. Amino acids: CASSLSRATTGELFF.

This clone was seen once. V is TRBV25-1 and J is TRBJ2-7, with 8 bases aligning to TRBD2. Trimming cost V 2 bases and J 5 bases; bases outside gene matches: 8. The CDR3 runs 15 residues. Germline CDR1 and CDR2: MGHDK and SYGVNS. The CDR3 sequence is CASSETSGSTHEQYF. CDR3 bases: TGTGCCAGCAGTGAAACCAGCGGGAGTACCCACGAGCAGTACTTC.

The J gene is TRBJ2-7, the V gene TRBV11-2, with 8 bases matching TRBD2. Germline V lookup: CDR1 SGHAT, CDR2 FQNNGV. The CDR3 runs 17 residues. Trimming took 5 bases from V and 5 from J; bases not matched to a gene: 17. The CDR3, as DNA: TGTGCCAGCAGCCGGTACAGGGCGCCGGGACTAGGGAACGAGCAGTACTTC. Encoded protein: CASSRYRAPGLGNEQYF.

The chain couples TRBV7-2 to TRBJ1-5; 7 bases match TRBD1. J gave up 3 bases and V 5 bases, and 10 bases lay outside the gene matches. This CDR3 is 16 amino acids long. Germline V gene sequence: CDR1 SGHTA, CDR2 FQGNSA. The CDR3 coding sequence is TGTGCCAGCAGCAGGATTCCGGGACAGCTCAATCAGCCCCAGCATTTT. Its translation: CASSRIPGQLNQPQHF.

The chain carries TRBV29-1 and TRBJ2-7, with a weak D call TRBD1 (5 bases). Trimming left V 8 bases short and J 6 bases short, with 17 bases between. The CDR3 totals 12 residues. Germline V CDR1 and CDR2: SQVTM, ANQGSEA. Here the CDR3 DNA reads TGCAGCACCTCGACAGAGCCGGGCGAGCAGTACTTC. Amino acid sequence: CSTSTEPGEQYF.

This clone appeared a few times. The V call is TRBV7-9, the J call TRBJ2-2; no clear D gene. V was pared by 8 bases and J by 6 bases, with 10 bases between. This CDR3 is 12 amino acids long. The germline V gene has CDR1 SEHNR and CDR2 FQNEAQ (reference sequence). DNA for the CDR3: TGTGCCAGCCACGCCGGGTCCGGGGAGCTGTTTTTT. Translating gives CASHAGSGELFF.

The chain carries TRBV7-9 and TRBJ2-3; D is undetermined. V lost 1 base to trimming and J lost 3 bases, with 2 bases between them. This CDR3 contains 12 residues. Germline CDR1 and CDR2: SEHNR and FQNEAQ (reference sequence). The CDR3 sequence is CASSLETDTQYF. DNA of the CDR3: TGTGCCAGCAGCTTAGAGACAGATACGCAGTATTTT.

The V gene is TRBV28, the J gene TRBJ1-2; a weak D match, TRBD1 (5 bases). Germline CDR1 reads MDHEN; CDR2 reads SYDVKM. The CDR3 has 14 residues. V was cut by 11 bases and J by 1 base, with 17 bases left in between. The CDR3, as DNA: TGTGCCTCCCAAAAGGCAGGGAGTAACTATGGCTACACCTTC. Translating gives CASQKAGSNYGYTF.

CDR3 DNA sequence: TGTGCCAGTAGTATTTCCCCCCGGGAGAGCTCCTATAATTCACCCCTCCACTTT. Translated: CASSISPRESSYNSPLHF. The chain links TRBV19 to TRBJ1-6; D gene uncertain. Germline CDR1 is LNHDA and CDR2 is SQIVND (reference sequence). V was trimmed by 3 bases and J by 0 bases, leaving 15 bases between them. The CDR3 spans 18 residues.

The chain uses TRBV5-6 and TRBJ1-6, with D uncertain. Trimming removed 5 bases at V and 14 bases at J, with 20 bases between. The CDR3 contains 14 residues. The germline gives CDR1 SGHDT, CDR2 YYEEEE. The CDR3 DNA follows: TGTGCCAGCAGTCCGGGCAGGACCCCTTTCGCCCTCCACTTT. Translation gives CASSPGRTPFALHF.

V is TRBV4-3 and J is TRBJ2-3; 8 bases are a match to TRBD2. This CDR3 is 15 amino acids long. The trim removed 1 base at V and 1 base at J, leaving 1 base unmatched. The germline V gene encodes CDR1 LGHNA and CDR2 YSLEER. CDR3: CASSQGSGGTDTQYF. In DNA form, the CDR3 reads TGCGCCAGCAGCCAAGGTAGCGGGGGCACAGATACGCAGTATTTT.

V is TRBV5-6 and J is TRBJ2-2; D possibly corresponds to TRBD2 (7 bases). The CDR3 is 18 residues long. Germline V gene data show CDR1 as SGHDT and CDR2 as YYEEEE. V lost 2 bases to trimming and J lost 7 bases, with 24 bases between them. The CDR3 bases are TGTGCCAGCAGCTTACCTAGGGAGCCCGGGGGGCCCGGCGGGGAGCTGTTTTTT. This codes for CASSLPREPGGPGGELFF.

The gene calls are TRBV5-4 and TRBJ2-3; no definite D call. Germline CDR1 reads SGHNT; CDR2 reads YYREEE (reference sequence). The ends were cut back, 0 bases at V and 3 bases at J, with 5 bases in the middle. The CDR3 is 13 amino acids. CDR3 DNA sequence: TGTGCCAGCAGCTTGGCTTCAACAGATACGCAGTATTTT. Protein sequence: CASSLASTDTQYF.

The DNA for the CDR3 is TGTGCCAGCAGCTTAAGCGGACAGCTCCAAGAGACCCAGTACTTC. This gives the protein CASSLSGQLQETQYF. J is TRBJ2-5 and V is TRBV7-9, with D tentatively TRBD1 (6 bases). The germline CDR1 and CDR2 sequences are SEHNR and FQNEAQ (reference sequence). The CDR3 runs 15 residues. V gave up 2 bases and J gave up 1 base, with 11 bases separating them. The full variable domain, rest sourced from reference TRBV7-9 and TRBJ2-5, is DTGVSQNPRHKITKRGQNVTFRCDPISEHNRLYWYRQTLGQGPEFLTYFQNEAQLEKSRLLSDRFSAERPKGSFSTLEIQRTEQGDSAMYLCASSLSGQLQETQYFGPGTRLLVL.

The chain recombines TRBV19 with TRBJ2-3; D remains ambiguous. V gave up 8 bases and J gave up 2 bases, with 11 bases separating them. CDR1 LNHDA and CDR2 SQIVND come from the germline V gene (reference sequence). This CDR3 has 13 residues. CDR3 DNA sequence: TGTGCCAGTCTACGGCCAAACACAGATACGCAGTATTTT. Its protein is CASLRPNTDTQYF.

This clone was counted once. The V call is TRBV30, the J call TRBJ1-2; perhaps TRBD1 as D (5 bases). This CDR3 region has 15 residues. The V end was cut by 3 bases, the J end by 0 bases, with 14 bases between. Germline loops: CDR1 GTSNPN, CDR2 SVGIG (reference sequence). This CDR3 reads CAWSPPKGSNYGYTF. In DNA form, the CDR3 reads TGTGCCTGGAGCCCACCGAAGGGGTCTAACTATGGCTACACCTTC. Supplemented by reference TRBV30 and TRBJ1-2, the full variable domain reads SQTIHQWPATLVQPVGSPLSLECTVEGTSNPNLYWYRQAAGRGLQLLFYSVGIGQISSEVPQNLSASRPQDRQFILSSKKLLLSDSGFYLCAWSPPKGSNYGYTFGSGTRLTVV.

CDR3 nucleotides: TGTGCCAGCAGTTTGCGCTATGGCTACACCTTC. Translation gives CASSLRYGYTF. V and J are TRBV28 and TRBJ1-2, with D uncertain. CDR3 length: 11 amino acids. Looked up from germline, CDR1 is MDHEN and CDR2 is SYDVKM. Trimming pared 3 bases from V and 4 bases from J, leaving 3 bases between.

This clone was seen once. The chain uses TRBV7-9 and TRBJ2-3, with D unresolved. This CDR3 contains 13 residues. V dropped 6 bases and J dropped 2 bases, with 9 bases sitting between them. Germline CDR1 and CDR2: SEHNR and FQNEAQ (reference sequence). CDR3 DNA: TGTGCCAGCAGACGACCCACCACAGATACGCAGTATTTT. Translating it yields CASRRPTTDTQYF.